The next 16 T cell receptor beta chains were all read from a single sample in a study of naive and memory T cell subsets. Amplification of ligated cDNA took four PCR rounds with SP2 and nested alpha and beta constant primers. TCRdb redid the calling of the 5' RACE reads with MiXCR, one entry per CDR3 protein. In the table there are over 45,000 distinct CDR3 sequences, 7.6% of which are singletons. An oligonucleotide containing a UMI was ligated to the 3' end of TCR cDNA. These receptors came from a female donor in good health.

As DNA, the CDR3 is TGTGCCAGCAGTAAACCCTGGCGGGGGGCCCTGGAGACCCAGTACTTC. This gives the protein CASSKPWRGALETQYF. The chain combines TRBV12-3 or TRBV12-4 with TRBJ2-5; 8 nucleotides line up with TRBD2. V was pared by 5 bases and J by 5 bases, with 13 bases of the junction left unmatched. The CDR3 spans 16 residues.

This chain links TRBV24-1 with TRBJ2-5; TRBD1 matches 10 bases. The germline V gene encodes CDR1 KGHDR and CDR2 SFDVKD. CDR3 length: 16 residues. Trimming took 3 bases from V and 2 from J; bases not matched to a gene: 5. The CDR3 DNA follows: TGTGCCACCAGTGATGCTGACAGGGGGCCACAAGAGACCCAGTACTTC. This translates into CATSDADRGPQETQYF.

This clonotype has at least ten counts. The chain links TRBV3-1 to TRBJ2-1, with 9 positions matching TRBD1. Germline CDR1 and CDR2: LGHDT and YNNKEL (reference sequence). V gave up 3 bases and J gave up 3 bases; unmatched junction bases: 3. This CDR3 is 15 amino acids long. In DNA, the CDR3 is TGTGCCAGCAGCCAGGACAGGGGAGGCTACAATGAGCAGTTCTTC. It yields the protein CASSQDRGGYNEQFF.

This clonotype was recorded at least ten times. The chain is built from TRBV19 and TRBJ1-1; D is ambiguous. Germline V gene data show CDR1 as LNHDA and CDR2 as SQIVND (reference sequence). The CDR3 has 13 amino acids. Trimming cost V 4 bases and J 4 bases, with 10 bases left between them. This chain's CDR3 is CASSKTYGTEAFF. The CDR3 nucleotides are TGTGCCAGTAGTAAAACGTACGGCACTGAAGCTTTCTTT.

J is TRBJ2-1 and V is TRBV6-2 or TRBV6-3; 9 nucleotides line up with TRBD2. The germline CDR1 and CDR2 sequences are MNHEY and SVGEGT. CDR3 length: 16 amino acids. V trimming: 6 bases; J trimming: 7 bases; junction bases outside the gene matches: 13. CDR3 in amino acids: CASRGIAGGYRNEQFF. CDR3 DNA: TGTGCCAGCAGGGGGATTGCGGGGGGGTACCGGAATGAGCAGTTCTTC.

This clonotype was recorded a few times. The chain joins TRBV7-2 to TRBJ1-1, with TRBD1 as a possible D gene (6 bases). The V end lost 5 bases, the J end lost 8 bases, and 15 bases lay between the germline ends. There are 13 residues in the CDR3. In germline, CDR1 is SGHTA, CDR2 FQGNSA. CDR3 bases: TGTGCCAGCAGCCGGGGGCCGAATTTCGAAGCTTTCTTT. Its translation is CASSRGPNFEAFF.

This clonotype was observed a few times. This chain uses TRBV6-5 with TRBJ2-5; D perhaps matches TRBD2 (5 bases). Trimming removed 0 bases at V and 7 bases at J, with 24 bases between. Looked up from germline, CDR1 is MNHEY and CDR2 is SVGAGI. This CDR3 has 18 residues. CDR3 amino acids: CASSYSKPERDFKTTQYF. The CDR3 bases are TGTGCCAGCAGTTACTCGAAGCCAGAACGGGATTTCAAGACGACCCAGTACTTC.

The V gene is TRBV19, the J gene TRBJ1-4, with unresolved D. The CDR3 length is 14 residues. Germline assignment: CDR1 LNHDA and CDR2 SQIVND (reference sequence). Trimming pared 3 bases from V and 3 bases from J, leaving 8 bases between. The DNA for the CDR3 is TGTGCCAGTAGTATTCGGGCCTCTAATGAAAAACTGTTTTTT. Protein: CASSIRASNEKLFF.

This clonotype came up many times. V is TRBV6-6 and J is TRBJ1-2; D not certain. Germline V gene lookup returns CDR1 MNHNY and CDR2 SVGAGI (reference sequence). The CDR3 has 14 amino acids. Trimming removed 5 bases at V and 4 bases at J, with 14 bases between. CDR3 in amino acids: CASSSPGSRYGYTF. The CDR3 DNA sequence: TGTGCCAGCAGTAGTCCAGGCTCTCGCTATGGCTACACCTTC.

This clonotype appeared a few times. The chain's CDR3 is CSATGQARNTGELFF. For the CDR3, the DNA is TGCAGTGCTACGGGACAGGCCCGGAACACCGGGGAGCTGTTTTTT. The chain recombines TRBV20-1 with TRBJ2-2, with 8 bases matching TRBD1. Germline assignment: CDR1 DFQATT and CDR2 SNEGSKA (reference sequence). The CDR3 loop spans 15 amino acids. V lost 4 bases, J lost 1 base, and 5 bases stayed unmatched.

This clonotype was seen at least ten times. The chain has TRBV4-2 and TRBJ1-2, with a possible D match to TRBD1 (5 bases). CDR3 size: 14 residues. Trimming left V 0 bases short and J 4 bases short, with 9 bases between. Germline CDR1 is LGHNA and CDR2 is YNFKEQ. The CDR3 sequence: CASSQDLGGYGYTF. DNA of the CDR3: TGTGCCAGCAGCCAAGATTTGGGGGGCTATGGCTACACCTTC.

The chain employs TRBV9 and TRBJ2-3; no clear D gene. Germline CDR1 SGDLS, CDR2 YYNGEE. V lost 2 bases to trimming and J lost 0 bases, with 7 bases between them. This CDR3 spans 14 amino acids. Here the CDR3 reads CASSVQGSTDTQYF. The DNA of the CDR3 is TGTGCCAGCAGCGTCCAAGGGAGCACAGATACGCAGTATTTT.

This clonotype was seen more than once but under ten times. In DNA form, the CDR3 reads TGTGCCAGCTCACCACGTAGGGGAGACTATGGCTACACCTTC. Its protein product is CASSPRRGDYGYTF. The chain employs TRBV18 and TRBJ1-2, with D tentatively TRBD1 (5 bases). The CDR3 extends over 14 amino acids. Germline V CDR1 and CDR2: KGHSH, LQKENI. With 1 base removed from V and 3 bases from J, the gap between germline ends came to 9 bases.

This clonotype was picked up many times. The chain is built from TRBV20-1 and TRBJ2-5, with TRBD2 matching over 7 bases. Germline CDR1 and CDR2: DFQATT and SNEGSKA (reference sequence). J gave up 4 bases and V 3 bases, and 8 bases lay outside the gene matches. CDR3 length: 14 amino acids. CDR3 nucleotide sequence: TGCAGTGCTAGCTCTAGCGGCTACCCAGAGACCCAGTACTTC. It is translated as CSASSSGYPETQYF.

This clonotype was recorded a few times. The genes are TRBV18 and TRBJ2-7; 9 nucleotides match TRBD1. Germline CDR1 and CDR2: KGHSH and LQKENI. After removal of 1 base from V and 6 bases from J, the junction contained 1 base not matched to a gene. The CDR3 contains 13 residues. Here the CDR3 DNA reads TGTGCCAGCTCACCACGGACAGGGGCCGAGCAGTACTTC. Encoded protein: CASSPRTGAEQYF.

This clonotype came up many times. This rearrangement joins TRBV7-2 to TRBJ2-4, with 7 bases that match TRBD1. Germline V gene lookup returns CDR1 SGHTA and CDR2 FQGNSA. The CDR3 loop spans 17 amino acids. The V segment lost 3 bases and the J segment 2 bases; nucleotides outside the gene matches: 10. The DNA for the CDR3 is TGTGCCAGCAGCTTGTCAGAGGGGGCGCGGACCAAAAACATTCAGTACTTC. Its protein is CASSLSEGARTKNIQYF. Using reference TRBV7-2 and TRBJ2-4 for the parts outside the CDR3, the full variable domain is GAGVSQSPSNKVTEKGKDVELRCDPISGHTALYWYRQSLGQGLEFLIYFQGNSAPDKSGLPSDRFSAERTGGSVSTLTIQRTQQEDSAVYLCASSLSEGARTKNIQYFGAGTRLSVL.